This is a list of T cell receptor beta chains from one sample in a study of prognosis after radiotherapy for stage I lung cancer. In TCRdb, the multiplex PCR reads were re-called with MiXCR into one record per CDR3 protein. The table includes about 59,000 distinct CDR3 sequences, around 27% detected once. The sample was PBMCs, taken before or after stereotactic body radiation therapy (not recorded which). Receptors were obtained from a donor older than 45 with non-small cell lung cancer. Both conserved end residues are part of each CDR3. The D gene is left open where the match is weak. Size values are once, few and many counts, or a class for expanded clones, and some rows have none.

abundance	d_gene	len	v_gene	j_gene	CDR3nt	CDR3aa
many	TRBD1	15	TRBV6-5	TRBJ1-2	TGTGCCAGCAGTTACTCGGGGGACAGAAACTATGGCTACACCTTC	CASSYSGDRNYGYTF
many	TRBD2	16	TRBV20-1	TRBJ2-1	TGCAGTGCTAGAGATTCAGCGGGGGGACTCTACAATGAGCAGTTCTTC	CSARDSAGGLYNEQFF
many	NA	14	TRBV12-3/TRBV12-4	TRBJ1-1	TGTGCCAGCAGTTTTCCGGGGCTGAACACTGAAGCTTTCTTT	CASSFPGLNTEAFF
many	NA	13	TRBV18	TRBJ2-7	TGTGCCAGCTCACCAGCCGACTCCTACGAGCAGTACTTC	CASSPADSYEQYF
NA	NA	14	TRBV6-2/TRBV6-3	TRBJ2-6	TGTGCCAGCAGGGCCCACTCTGGGGTCAACGTCCTGACTTTC	CASRAHSGVNVLTF
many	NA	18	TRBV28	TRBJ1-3	TGTGCCACCTACGGACTGAGAGCTTCCCGCCTCTCTGGAAACACCATATATTTT	CATYGLRASRLSGNTIYF
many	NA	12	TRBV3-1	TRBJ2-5	TGTGCCAGCAGCCCCCAAGTCGAGACCCAGTACTTC	CASSPQVETQYF
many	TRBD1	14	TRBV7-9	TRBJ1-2	TGTGCCAGCAGCTCGACAGGGAGGGACTATGGCTACACCTTC	CASSSTGRDYGYTF
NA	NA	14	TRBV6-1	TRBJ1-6	TGTGCCAGCAGTGACAGGGGCGACTATAATTCACCCCACTTT	CASSDRGDYNSPHF
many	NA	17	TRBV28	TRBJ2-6	TGTGCCAGCAGTTTATGGTCAGGGGCAAATGGGGCCAACGTCCTGACTTTC	CASSLWSGANGANVLTF
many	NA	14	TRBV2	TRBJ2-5	TGTGCCAGCAGTTCTACCTGGGGGCGAGAGACCCAGTACTTC	CASSSTWGRETQYF
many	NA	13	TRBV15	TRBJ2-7	TGTGCCACCAGCAAGCAAAGGTTCTACGAGCAGTACTTC	CATSKQRFYEQYF
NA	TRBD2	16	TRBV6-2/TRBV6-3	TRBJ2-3	TGTGCCAGCAGCTACACAACTAGCGGAACCACAGATACGCAGTATTTT	CASSYTTSGTTDTQYF
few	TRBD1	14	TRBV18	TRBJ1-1	TGTGCCAGCTCACCAAGACAGGGAAGAACTGAAGCTTTCTTT	CASSPRQGRTEAFF
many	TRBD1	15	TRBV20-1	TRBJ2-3	TGCAGTGCTGGAACAGGGGACGAGGGGCCAGATACGCAGTATTTT	CSAGTGDEGPDTQYF
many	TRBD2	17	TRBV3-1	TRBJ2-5	TGTGCCAGCAGCCAAGGATTAGTAGCGGGGGGCCAAGAGACCCAGTACTTC	CASSQGLVAGGQETQYF
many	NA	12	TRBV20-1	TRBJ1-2	TGCAGTGCCTACTTTTCTAGGGATGGCTACACCTTC	CSAYFSRDGYTF
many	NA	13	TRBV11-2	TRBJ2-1	TGTGCCAGCAGATCGCCCCGGAGGAATGAGCAGTTCTTC	CASRSPRRNEQFF
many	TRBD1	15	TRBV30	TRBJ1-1	TGTGCCTGGATGGGGACAGTAAATGGGAACACTGAAGCTTTCTTT	CAWMGTVNGNTEAFF
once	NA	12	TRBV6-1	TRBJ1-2	TGTGCCGTGACGGAGGGGGGCTATGGCTACACCTTC	CAVTEGGYGYTF
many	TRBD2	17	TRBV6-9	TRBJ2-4	TGTGCCAGCAGTTACGATCTAGCGGGGGGACTTAAAAACATTCAGTACTTC	CASSYDLAGGLKNIQYF
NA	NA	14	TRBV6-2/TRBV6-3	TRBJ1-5	TGTGCCAGCAGTGATGGCAGAGTCAATCAGCCCCGGCATTTT	CASSDGRVNQPRHF
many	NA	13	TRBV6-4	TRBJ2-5	TGTGCCGCGGGGGACAGAAGTCAAGAGACCCAGTACTTC	CAAGDRSQETQYF
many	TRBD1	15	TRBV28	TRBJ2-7	TGTGCCAGCAGCTCACCGGGACAGGGGGCGTCCGAGCAGTACTTC	CASSSPGQGASEQYF
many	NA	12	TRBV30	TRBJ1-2	TGTGCCTGGAATAGGGCTAACTATGGCTACACCTTC	CAWNRANYGYTF
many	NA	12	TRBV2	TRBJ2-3	TGTGCCAGCAGTGTTTCGACAGATACGCAGTATTTT	CASSVSTDTQYF
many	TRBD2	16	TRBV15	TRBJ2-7	TGTGCCACCAGGGGACGGGGACTAGCGGGGACCTACGAGCAGTACTTC	CATRGRGLAGTYEQYF
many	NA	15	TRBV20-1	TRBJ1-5	TGCAGTGCTAGAGATCGAGTCCTTAGCAATCAGCCCCAGCATTTT	CSARDRVLSNQPQHF
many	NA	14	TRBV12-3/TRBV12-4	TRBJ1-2	TGTGCCAGCAGTTTGGGTGGATCCAACTATGGCTACACCTTC	CASSLGGSNYGYTF